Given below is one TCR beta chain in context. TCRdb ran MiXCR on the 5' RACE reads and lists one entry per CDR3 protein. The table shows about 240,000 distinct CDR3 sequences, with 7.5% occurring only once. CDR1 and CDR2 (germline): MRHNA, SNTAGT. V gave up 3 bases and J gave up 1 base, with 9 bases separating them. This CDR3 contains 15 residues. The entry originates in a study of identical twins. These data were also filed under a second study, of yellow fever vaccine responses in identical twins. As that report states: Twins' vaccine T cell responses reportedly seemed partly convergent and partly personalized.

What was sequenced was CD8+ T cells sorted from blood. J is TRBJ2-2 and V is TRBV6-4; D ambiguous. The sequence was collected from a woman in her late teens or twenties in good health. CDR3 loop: CASSESTENTGELFF. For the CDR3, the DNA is TGTGCCAGCAGTGAATCCACAGAGAACACCGGGGAGCTGTTTTTT.